This TCR beta chain was observed in a study of blood T cell repertoires in COVID-19. Assignments of participants to cohorts depended upon their own reported clinical history. In the original workflow: Nucleated cell counts were estimated from reference gene primer amplification. The data were produced by immunoSEQ multiplex PCR, yet TCRdb's version contains in-frame clones alone and is incomplete. V and J calls and clone size are those listed in that table; D and trimming were worked out from the DNA. The table lists some 380,000 clones, around 87% of them singletons. The V and J ends lost 2 bases and 0 bases respectively, with 12 bases between them. The CDR3 is made up of 16 amino acids. The V gene's germline CDR1 is SGHDT and CDR2 YYEEEE.

The chain recombines TRBV5-6 with TRBJ1-3, with D uncertain. Sequenced: PBMCs or T cells enriched from blood (not recorded which). The receptor's source is a man aged 30 to 45 who had recovered from COVID-19. CDR3 protein: CASSLENAYSGNTIYF. In nucleotides, the CDR3 is TGTGCCAGCAGCTTAGAGAATGCTTACTCTGGAAACACCATATATTTT.